A selection of T cell receptor beta chains follows, all from one sample in a study of blood T cell repertoires in COVID-19. Produced via immunoSEQ multiplex PCR; TCRdb's table is partial and in-frame only. The sample yields approximately 77,000 clones, just over 85% seen once. The material sequenced was peripheral blood. The receptors come from a young man with acute or convalescent COVID-19. Both conserved end residues are part of each CDR3. Fields, in order: clone size, D gene, J gene, V gene, CDR3 protein, CDR3 DNA. D genes are given only for firm matches. Part of the rows lack a size; the others show once, few, many or a class for expanded clones.

once,.,TRBJ2-2,TRBV5-1,CASSLTVTNTGELFF,TGCGCCAGCAGCTTGACAGTAACGAACACCGGGGAGCTGTTTTTT
.,TRBD1,TRBJ1-5,TRBV19,CASSRQGAMGQPQHF,TGTGCCAGTAGTAGACAGGGGGCAATGGGTCAGCCCCAGCATTTT
.,TRBD1,TRBJ1-6,TRBV5-6,CASSRSTGRGNSPLHF,TGTGCCAGCAGCCGATCGACAGGGCGGGGTAATTCACCCCTCCACTTT
.,TRBD1,TRBJ1-5,TRBV19,CASSIYFLGTDNQPQHF,TGTGCCAGTAGTATATATTTCTTGGGGACAGACAATCAGCCCCAGCATTTT
.,.,TRBJ2-4,TRBV23-1,CARYRSGGTENIQYF,TGCGCCAGGTACCGTTCCGGAGGGACAGAAAACATTCAGTACTTC
once,.,TRBJ1-5,TRBV2,CASRQGTGSNQPQHF,TGTGCCAGCAGACAGGGAACGGGGAGCAATCAGCCCCAGCATTTT
.,.,TRBJ2-7,TRBV6-5,CASTTDRPTYEQYF,TGTGCCAGCACAACCGACAGGCCGACCTACGAGCAGTACTTC
.,TRBD2,TRBJ2-3,TRBV15,CATSTRLAGVRDTQYF,TGTGCCACCAGCACGAGACTAGCGGGAGTCCGTGATACGCAGTATTTT
many,.,TRBJ2-2,TRBV5-1,CASSFQGLNTGELFF,TGCGCCAGCAGCTTCCAGGGGCTTAACACCGGGGAGCTGTTTTTT
.,TRBD1,TRBJ1-2,TRBV5-1,CASSPAGPGQGAYGYTF,TGCGCCAGCAGCCCGGCGGGCCCAGGACAGGGGGCGTATGGCTACACCTTC
.,.,TRBJ1-1,TRBV6-5,CASRLTVGTEAFF,TGTGCCAGCAGGCTGACAGTAGGCACTGAAGCTTTCTTT
few,TRBD2,TRBJ2-1,TRBV19,CASSPSSGTTPFSFF,TGTGCCAGTAGTCCCTCTAGCGGGACCACCCCGTTCTCGTTCTTC
.,.,TRBJ2-1,TRBV12-3/TRBV12-4,CASSLEGRNEQFF,TGTGCCAGCAGTTTAGAGGGGCGGAATGAGCAGTTCTTC
.,.,TRBJ1-1,TRBV15,CATSKSQVNTEAFF,TGTGCCACCAGCAAGTCACAGGTGAACACTGAAGCTTTCTTT
.,TRBD1,TRBJ1-1,TRBV3-1/TRBV3-2,CASSRMTGPSNTEAFF,TGTGCCAGCAGCCGTATGACAGGGCCATCGAACACTGAAGCTTTCTTT
.,.,TRBJ2-7,TRBV10-3,CAISGGSIGYEQYF,TGTGCCATCAGTGGAGGGTCCATAGGCTACGAGCAGTACTTC
.,TRBD1,TRBJ1-4,TRBV10-3,CAISDRGQGNEKLFF,TGTGCCATCAGTGATAGGGGACAGGGGAATGAAAAACTGTTTTTT
few,.,TRBJ2-7,TRBV19,CASSMAGNSYEQYF,TGTGCCAGTAGTATGGCGGGGAACTCCTACGAGCAGTACTTC
few,.,TRBJ2-3,TRBV4-2,CASSQPRGASTDTQYF,TGTGCCAGCAGCCAACCCAGGGGAGCTAGCACAGATACGCAGTATTTT
.,TRBD2,TRBJ2-5,TRBV5-1,CASSLYGTSGRETQYF,TGCGCCAGCAGCTTGTACGGGACTAGCGGGAGGGAGACCCAGTACTTC
.,TRBD1,TRBJ1-5,TRBV2,CASSWDRAQPQHF,TGTGCCAGCAGTTGGGACAGGGCACAGCCCCAGCATTTT
.,TRBD2,TRBJ2-2,TRBV30,CAWARSGRLVGELFF,TGTGCCTGGGCGCGGAGCGGGAGGTTGGTCGGGGAGCTGTTTTTT
.,.,TRBJ1-1,TRBV18,CASQGFDTEAFF,TGTGCCAGCCAGGGGTTCGACACTGAAGCTTTCTTT
.,.,TRBJ2-2,TRBV7-2,CASSSSRGENTGELFF,TGTGCCAGCAGCTCGAGCAGGGGCGAAAACACCGGGGAGCTGTTTTTT
.,.,TRBJ2-3,TRBV18,CASSPLEITDTQYF,TGTGCCAGCTCACCGTTGGAGATCACAGATACGCAGTATTTT
.,TRBD1,TRBJ1-3,TRBV9,CASSVSPTRGENTIYF,TGTGCCAGCAGCGTGTCGCCGACCAGGGGGGAAAACACCATATATTTT
.,.,TRBJ1-4,TRBV18,CASSLNTGYNEKLFF,TGTGCCAGCTCGCTGAACACGGGGTATAATGAAAAACTGTTTTTT
.,.,TRBJ2-3,TRBV14,CASSQAIDTQYF,TGTGCCAGCAGCCAAGCTATTGATACGCAGTATTTT
.,.,TRBJ2-3,TRBV19,CASSIGGPALTDTQYF,TGTGCCAGTAGTATAGGGGGGCCAGCTCTCACAGATACGCAGTATTTT
.,.,TRBJ1-3,TRBV12-3/TRBV12-4,CASSPNQAIYF,TGTGCCAGCAGCCCGAACCAGGCCATATATTTT
.,.,TRBJ1-5,TRBV7-2,CASSLVGGGNQPQHF,TGTGCCAGCAGCTTGGTAGGGGGAGGCAATCAGCCCCAGCATTTT
.,TRBD2,TRBJ2-1,TRBV2,CASLVSGSIYNEQFF,TGTGCCAGCTTGGTTAGCGGGAGCATATACAATGAGCAGTTCTTC
.,.,TRBJ2-1,TRBV12-3/TRBV12-4,CASSEAGEQFF,TGTGCCAGCAGTGAGGCCGGGGAGCAGTTCTTC
.,TRBD1,TRBJ1-1,TRBV7-8,CASSFSGGSTEAFF,TGTGCCAGCAGCTTTTCAGGGGGGTCCACTGAAGCTTTCTTT
few,.,TRBJ1-1,TRBV5-1,CASSSQGDTEAFF,TGCGCCAGCAGCTCCCAGGGCGACACTGAAGCTTTCTTT
.,TRBD1,TRBJ1-1,TRBV9,CASSSRTGPMAEAFF,TGTGCCAGCAGCTCCCGGACAGGCCCAATGGCTGAAGCTTTCTTT
once,.,TRBJ1-4,TRBV11-2,CASSRSWQGKSENEKLFF,TGTGCCAGCAGCCGTTCCTGGCAGGGCAAGAGCGAAAATGAAAAACTGTTTTTT
.,.,TRBJ1-2,TRBV30,CAWGPDGYTF,TGTGCCTGGGGCCCCGATGGCTACACCTTC
.,TRBD2,TRBJ2-2,TRBV7-9,CASSLSTSGRARSTGELFF,TGTGCCAGCAGCTTATCCACTAGCGGGAGGGCCAGGTCCACCGGGGAGCTGTTTTTT
.,TRBD1,TRBJ1-4,TRBV30,CAWSEGQLNEKLFF,TGTGCCTGGAGTGAGGGACAGCTAAATGAAAAACTGTTTTTT
.,.,TRBJ1-5,TRBV10-3,CAISESNGGTNQPQHF,TGTGCCATCAGTGAGTCGAATGGGGGGACCAATCAGCCCCAGCATTTT
.,TRBD1,TRBJ2-7,TRBV27,CASSWDRKAYEQYF,TGTGCCAGCAGTTGGGACAGGAAAGCCTACGAGCAGTACTTC
.,TRBD1,TRBJ2-7,TRBV6-5,CASSWTGGSSYEQYF,TGTGCCAGCAGTTGGACAGGGGGTAGCTCCTACGAGCAGTACTTC
.,TRBD1,TRBJ1-1,TRBV29-1,CSVVGQVNTEAFF,TGCAGCGTGGTGGGACAGGTCAACACTGAAGCTTTCTTT
.,.,TRBJ2-1,TRBV6-2/TRBV6-3,CASSYGRNNEQFF,TGTGCCAGCAGTTACGGCAGGAACAATGAGCAGTTCTTC
.,.,TRBJ1-3,TRBV5-1,CASSLGETGNTIYF,TGCGCCAGCAGCTTAGGGGAAACTGGAAACACCATATATTTT
.,.,TRBJ2-7,TRBV6-2/TRBV6-3,CASSYRGQDARGQYF,TGTGCCAGCAGTTACCGGGGACAAGACGCGCGTGGGCAGTACTTC